Shown below are 17 T cell receptor beta chains from a single sample sequenced in a study of T cell repertoires in cytomegalovirus infection. TCRdb recomputed calls from the reads with MiXCR, one row per CDR3 protein. The table lists about 360,000 distinct CDR3 sequences, 15% to 20% of them singletons. What was sequenced was PBMCs. The receptors shown here come from a human donor in good health (CMV status not recorded). Some clones in this sample may be carry-over from other donors' samples.

With regard to this clonotype: A much larger clonotype is one base distant, so this may be a read error. This chain uses TRBV29-1 with TRBJ1-1; the D is unclear. Germline values: CDR1 SQVTM, CDR2 ANQGSEA. The ends were cut back, 5 bases at V and 1 base at J, with 5 bases in the middle. The CDR3 runs to 11 residues. The CDR3 loop is CSVMKNTEAFF. Here the CDR3 DNA reads TGCAGCGTTATGAAGAACACTGAAGCTTTCTTT.

V is TRBV14 and J is TRBJ1-1, with no clear D. This CDR3 comprises 10 residues. The V end lost 9 bases, the J end lost 3 bases, and 5 bases lay between the germline ends. The germline V gene encodes CDR1 SGHDN and CDR2 FVKESK. CDR3 protein: CARTYTEAFF. The CDR3 nucleotides read TGTGCCAGGACATACACTGAAGCTTTCTTT.

The CDR3 DNA sequence: TGTGCCAGCAGTTTTCCGACCTGGGGAAACACCATATATTTT. Encoded protein: CASSFPTWGNTIYF. The rearrangement links TRBV28 to TRBJ1-3; D ambiguous. The CDR3 has 14 residues. The germline CDR1 and CDR2 sequences are MDHEN and SYDVKM. The germline V and J ends were trimmed by 3 bases and 4 bases, with 10 bases remaining between them.

This clonotype was detected only a few times. J is TRBJ2-5 and V is TRBV6-1; maybe TRBD2 (5 bases). V was clipped by 5 bases and J by 5 bases, with 18 bases between them. Germline V gene data show CDR1 as MNHNS and CDR2 as SASEGT. The CDR3 is 15 residues long. As DNA, the CDR3 is TGTGCCAGCAGTTATTTGGCAGCGGTCGGGGAGACCCAGTACTTC. Translated, it gives CASSYLAAVGETQYF.

V gene TRBV12-3 or TRBV12-4 combines with J gene TRBJ1-1; no firm D call. The length of the CDR3 is 12 residues. Trimming took off 6 bases at V and 10 bases at J, with 15 bases between the two ends. The CDR3 reads CASSNFMAAAFF. CDR3 DNA sequence: TGTGCCAGCAGCAATTTTATGGCTGCAGCTTTCTTT.

The gene calls are TRBV12-3 or TRBV12-4 and TRBJ2-7; D not certain. V gave up 2 bases and J gave up 7 bases, with 12 bases separating them. CDR3 length: 13 residues. CDR3 loop: CASSLYDPREQYF. CDR3 coding DNA: TGTGCCAGCAGTTTATACGACCCCCGGGAGCAGTACTTC.

The V gene is TRBV2, the J gene TRBJ2-3, with D unresolved. The germline V gene encodes CDR1 SNHLY and CDR2 FYNNEI. The CDR3 is 15 residues long. V was cut by 2 bases and J by 4 bases, with 13 bases left in between. The CDR3 bases are TGTGCCAGCAGTGAAATATCCCTATCCCCAGATACGCAGTATTTT. It specifies CASSEISLSPDTQYF.

This clonotype has at least ten counts. V gene TRBV7-2 combines with J gene TRBJ2-3; no clear D gene. The CDR3 has 14 residues. Looked up from germline, CDR1 is SGHTA and CDR2 is FQGNSA. The ends were cut back, 4 bases at V and 0 bases at J, with 8 bases in the middle. CDR3 nucleotides: TGTGCCAGCAGCTCAGTTCAAAGCACAGATACGCAGTATTTT. It codes for CASSSVQSTDTQYF.

This clonotype was seen at least ten times. This chain links TRBV7-8 with TRBJ2-7; D is perhaps TRBD2 (6 bases). Deletions cut 0 bases from V and 3 bases from J, with 15 bases between. Per the germline V gene, CDR1 is SGHVS and CDR2 is FQNEAQ. The length of the CDR3 is 16 residues. The CDR3 reads CASSLAFGGMGYEQYF. CDR3 sequence (DNA): TGTGCCAGCAGCTTAGCGTTCGGCGGGATGGGCTACGAGCAGTACTTC.

This clonotype was picked up a small number of times. The chain couples TRBV5-4 to TRBJ1-2; D call uncertain. V lost 4 bases and J 3 bases, leaving 16 bases between the germline ends. CDR3 length: 15 amino acids. Looked up from germline, CDR1 is SGHNT and CDR2 is YYREEE (reference sequence). Here the CDR3 DNA reads TGTGCCAGCAGCATATGGACCAACCCCTACTATGGCTACACCTTC. It is translated as CASSIWTNPYYGYTF.

V gene TRBV20-1 combines with J gene TRBJ2-2; 14 nucleotides match TRBD2. The length of the CDR3 is 15 residues. V was pared by 3 bases and J by 5 bases, with 2 bases of the junction left unmatched. Germline CDR1 DFQATT, CDR2 SNEGSKA (reference sequence). The CDR3 is CSARTSGRVTGELFF. The CDR3 DNA sequence: TGCAGTGCTAGGACTAGCGGGAGGGTTACCGGGGAGCTGTTTTTT.

V is TRBV28 and J is TRBJ1-2; possibly TRBD1 for D (5 bases). Germline lookup yields CDR1 MDHEN and CDR2 SYDVKM. Between the trimmed V and J ends, which lost 5 bases and 4 bases, there was a span of 8 bases. This CDR3 is built from 12 residues. CDR3 sequence reads: CASSPGTYGYTF. The CDR3 nucleotides are TGTGCCAGCAGTCCGGGGACCTATGGCTACACCTTC.

V is TRBV19 and J is TRBJ2-1, with 12 bases lining up with TRBD2. V shed 3 bases, J shed 0 bases, and the junction held 3 bases outside the gene matches. The V gene's germline CDR1 is LNHDA and CDR2 SQIVND (reference sequence). The CDR3 runs to 17 residues. The CDR3 here is CASSITSGGFSYNEQFF. In DNA, the CDR3 is TGTGCCAGTAGTATCACTAGCGGGGGGTTCTCCTACAATGAGCAGTTCTTC.

This clonotype was picked up many times. V gene TRBV19 combines with J gene TRBJ2-1, with 9 bases identical to TRBD2. This CDR3 region has 14 residues. Germline V gives CDR1 LNHDA, CDR2 SQIVND (reference sequence). The J segment lost 10 bases and the V segment lost 4 bases, leaving 8 bases of the junction unmatched. The CDR3 region is CASSNLAGVGEQFF. CDR3 nucleotide sequence: TGTGCCAGTAGTAACTTAGCGGGAGTGGGCGAGCAGTTCTTC.

The rearrangement joins TRBV10-3 to TRBJ2-3; TRBD2 might be the D (6 bases). CDR1 and CDR2 (germline): ENHRY, SYGVKD. The CDR3 is made up of 15 amino acids. Trimming left V 3 bases short and J 3 bases short, with 13 bases between. The CDR3 is CAISDPLRGTDTQYF. Here the CDR3 DNA reads TGTGCCATCAGTGACCCTCTACGGGGGACAGATACGCAGTATTTT.

This clonotype was detected ten times or more. The chain has TRBV7-2 and TRBJ2-1, with 7 bases identical to TRBD2. J lost 4 bases, V lost 6 bases, and 12 bases had no gene match. Germline-derived CDR1 and CDR2 are SGHTA and FQGNSA. The CDR3 spans 16 residues. The CDR3 here is CASSTPHGRLYNEQFF. The CDR3 DNA is TGTGCCAGCAGTACCCCTCACGGGAGGCTTTACAATGAGCAGTTCTTC.

The chain has TRBV6-2 or TRBV6-3 and TRBJ2-1; D uncertain. The germline V gene encodes CDR1 MNHEY and CDR2 SVGEGT. Trimming stripped 7 bases from V and 4 bases from J, with 14 bases between. This CDR3 has 14 amino acids. The CDR3 is CASTEGSRYNEQFF. In DNA, the CDR3 is TGTGCCAGCACCGAAGGATCGCGGTACAATGAGCAGTTCTTC.